This T cell receptor beta chain was profiled in a study of blood T cell repertoires in COVID-19. Repertoires were generated with immunoSEQ multiplex PCR, while TCRdb's copy carries only in-frame clones and drops some. The data contain about half a million clones, about nine tenths of them singletons. Germline-derived CDR1 and CDR2 are SGHNT and YYREEE (reference sequence). The CDR3 consists of 15 residues. The V end lost 0 bases, the J end lost 6 bases, and 12 bases lay between the germline ends. Material: PBMCs or T cells enriched from blood (not recorded which). This sequence originates from a woman in her fifties or sixties who had recovered from COVID-19. The V call is TRBV5-4, the J call TRBJ1-4; D remains unclear. CDR3 coding DNA: TGTGCCAGCAGCTTGGACAGTTCGAAAGATGAAAAACTGTTTTTT. Protein: CASSLDSSKDEKLFF. Based on the CDR3 plus reference TRBV5-4 and TRBJ1-4, the full variable domain is ETGVTQSPTHLIKTRGQQVTLRCSSQSGHNTVSWYQQALGQGPQFIFQYYREEENGRGNFPPRFSGLQFPNYSSELNVNALELDDSALYLCASSLDSSKDEKLFFGSGTQLSVL.